The rows below give T cell receptor beta chains drawn from one sample of a study of T cell responses to AZD1222 COVID-19 vaccine. TCRdb's copy holds only in-frame clones and misses some; the assay was immunoSEQ multiplex PCR. The profile covers more than 95,000 clones, with around 83% appearing a single time and roughly a sixth taken by the ten largest. The sequenced sample was peripheral blood, obtained 28 days after the second AZD1222 dose. Receptors were obtained from an adult who received the AZD1222 COVID-19 vaccine. The CDR3 runs from the conserved cysteine through the conserved F or W. Fields, in order: J gene, clone size, CDR3 length, V gene, D gene, CDR3 DNA, CDR3 protein. The D gene is left open where the match is weak. Some rows have no size entry. The others give once, few or many, or a class for an expanded clone.

TRBJ2-7,NA,14,TRBV5-1,TRBD2,TGCGCCAGCAGAAGACTAGCGGGAGTTGGCGAGCAGTACTTC,CASRRLAGVGEQYF
TRBJ2-1,few,18,TRBV7-8,TRBD2,TGTGCCAGCAGCGGCACGGGGACATCTAGCGGGGGGGTCGATGAGCAGTTCTTC,CASSGTGTSSGGVDEQFF
TRBJ2-2,NA,13,TRBV6-4,NA,TGTGCCAGCAGTGACAGGGGCACCGGGGAGCTGTTTTTT,CASSDRGTGELFF
TRBJ1-1,NA,16,TRBV7-6,NA,TGTGCCAGCAGCTCTAAAATTCCTGGGATGAACACTGAAGCTTTCTTT,CASSSKIPGMNTEAFF
TRBJ2-7,NA,14,TRBV27,TRBD1,TGTGCCAGCAGTCCCGGACAGGGTGCTTACGAGCAGTACTTC,CASSPGQGAYEQYF
TRBJ2-7,NA,18,TRBV5-8,TRBD1,TGTGCCAGCAGCTTGGCCCCGACAGGGGGCTTTGAAACCTACGAGCAGTACTTC,CASSLAPTGGFETYEQYF
TRBJ1-5,NA,17,TRBV6-2/TRBV6-3,NA,TGTGCCAGCAGTTACTCGTGGCCCGGGGGAGGCAATCAGCCCCAGCATTTT,CASSYSWPGGGNQPQHF
TRBJ2-7,NA,16,TRBV15,NA,TGTGCCACCAGCAGAGATCGGGTGGCGACCTCCTACGAGCAGTACTTC,CATSRDRVATSYEQYF
TRBJ1-4,NA,13,TRBV27,NA,TGTGCCAGCAGTTTTTTCCGGGGGGAAAAACTGTTTTTT,CASSFFRGEKLFF
TRBJ2-1,NA,15,TRBV13,TRBD2,TGTGCCAGCAGCTCAAGCGGGAGTAAGCACAATGAGCAGTTCTTC,CASSSSGSKHNEQFF
TRBJ1-5,NA,16,TRBV28,NA,TGTGCCAGCAGTTCCAATAAGGGAAGGTTTGATCAGCCCCAGCATTTT,CASSSNKGRFDQPQHF
TRBJ2-3,NA,15,TRBV2,TRBD2,TGTGCCAGCAGTGGACTAGCGGGCAGCACAGATACGCAGTATTTT,CASSGLAGSTDTQYF
TRBJ2-5,few,13,TRBV9,NA,TGTGCCAGCAGCGTTTCGGACGCTGAGACCCAGTACTTC,CASSVSDAETQYF
TRBJ2-2,NA,19,TRBV10-1,TRBD2,TGCGCCAGCAGTGAGGCTGGACTAGCGGGAGGAACGACCACCGGGGAGCTGTTTTTT,CASSEAGLAGGTTTGELFF